A single sample is the source of the 25 T cell receptor beta chains below, sequenced in a study of OX40 agonist ivuxolimab in advanced cancers. Assay used: immunoSEQ multiplex PCR; TCRdb lists only in-frame clones, some missing. Among around 80,000 clones, around 86% were seen once, and the ten largest hold nearly 0.55%. The sequencing used CD4+ or CD8+ T cells sorted from blood, collected in a trial of the OX40 agonist ivuxolimab. The origin of the receptors is an adult with an advanced solid tumor such as melanoma, head and neck, liver or kidney cancer.

The chain has TRBV30 and TRBJ1-1, with D unresolved. Germline V lookup: CDR1 GTSNPN, CDR2 SVGIG (reference sequence). The CDR3 has 15 residues. V lost 3 bases and J 0 bases, leaving 14 bases between the germline ends. The CDR3: CAWRGMGFLNTEAFF. The CDR3 nucleotides are TGTGCCTGGAGGGGGATGGGGTTTTTGAACACTGAAGCTTTCTTT.

The CDR3 DNA reads TGTGCCAGTAGCCAAGGACACGGGGCGAGCCCCAAGGCTGAAGCTTTCTTT. Translation gives CASSQGHGASPKAEAFF. The chain uses TRBV19 and TRBJ1-1; a possible D gene is TRBD1 (5 bases). Per the germline V gene, CDR1 is LNHDA and CDR2 is SQIVND (reference sequence). Trimming stripped 6 bases from V and 6 bases from J, with 26 bases between. The CDR3 contains 17 residues.

The chain recombines TRBV29-1 with TRBJ1-1, with 8 positions matching TRBD1. The junction had 6 bases not matched to a gene; V was cut back by 7 bases and J by 5 bases. The germline V gene encodes CDR1 SQVTM and CDR2 ANQGSEA. CDR3 length: 12 amino acids. Here the CDR3 reads CSGGQGLTEAFF. Written as DNA, the CDR3 is TGCAGCGGTGGACAGGGTTTGACTGAAGCTTTCTTT.

The chain joins TRBV10-3 to TRBJ2-5, with D perhaps TRBD2 (7 bases). V lost 6 bases, J lost 2 bases, and 22 bases lay in between. CDR3 length equals 17 residues. Germline V CDR1 and CDR2: ENHRY, SYGVKD. The CDR3 coding sequence is TGTGCCATCAGCGCGAACTCTCTAGGGGGGGCTCAAGAGACCCAGTACTTC. Its protein product is CAISANSLGGAQETQYF.

This chain links TRBV19 with TRBJ1-1, with D unresolved. Germline V lookup: CDR1 LNHDA, CDR2 SQIVND (reference sequence). V lost 3 bases and J 1 base, leaving 6 bases between the germline ends. CDR3 length: 13 residues. In nucleotides, the CDR3 is TGTGCCAGTAGTATGAATCGGAACACTGAAGCTTTCTTT. Protein: CASSMNRNTEAFF.

This chain links TRBV6-1 with TRBJ1-6; D gene ambiguous. This CDR3 has 13 residues. CDR1 MNHNS and CDR2 SASEGT come from the germline V gene. The V end was cut by 2 bases, the J end by 10 bases, with 9 bases between. The CDR3: CASSEIQRSPLHF. CDR3 sequence (DNA): TGTGCCAGCAGTGAAATTCAGAGATCACCCCTCCACTTT.

The rearrangement links TRBV7-9 to TRBJ2-5; 10 nucleotides align to TRBD2. The CDR3 consists of 16 residues. From germline, CDR1 is SEHNR and CDR2 FQNEAQ (reference sequence). V gave up 4 bases and J gave up 2 bases; unmatched junction bases: 7. The DNA for the CDR3 is TGTGCCAGCAGCTCACGACTAGCGGGCAGACAAGAGACCCAGTACTTC. Translation: CASSSRLAGRQETQYF.

The chain recombines TRBV7-2 with TRBJ2-3, with D perhaps TRBD1 (7 bases). Germline values: CDR1 SGHTA, CDR2 FQGNSA. Trimming pared 4 bases from V and 5 bases from J, leaving 16 bases between. CDR3 length: 15 residues. The CDR3: CASSYTGQGGDTQYF. Written as DNA, the CDR3 is TGTGCCAGCAGCTATACCGGGCAGGGGGGAGATACGCAGTATTTT.

The chain joins TRBV19 to TRBJ2-5, with D tentatively TRBD1 (5 bases). V lost 8 bases, J lost 5 bases, and 15 bases lay in between. This CDR3 contains 13 residues. Germline V gene sequence: CDR1 LNHDA, CDR2 SQIVND (reference sequence). The CDR3 region has the DNA TGTGCCAGTTGGTCAGGGCTTGGGGAGACCCAGTACTTC. It translates to CASWSGLGETQYF.

V usage is TRBV7-2 and J usage is TRBJ2-5; a weak D match, TRBD1 (5 bases). The CDR3 spans 14 residues. Germline V lookup: CDR1 SGHTA, CDR2 FQGNSA. Between the trimmed V and J ends, which lost 1 base and 1 base, there was a span of 7 bases. CDR3 nucleotides: TGTGCCAGCAGCTTAGACAGGTTCCAAGAGACCCAGTACTTC. Translating it yields CASSLDRFQETQYF.

The chain joins TRBV29-1 to TRBJ1-2; D is perhaps TRBD1 (5 bases). V was trimmed by 6 bases and J by 6 bases, leaving 17 bases between them. Germline V gene sequence: CDR1 SQVTM, CDR2 ANQGSEA. The CDR3 length is 13 residues. The DNA of the CDR3 is TGCAGCGTAGCTGGGGCTTGGATCCATGGCTACACCTTC. Translation: CSVAGAWIHGYTF.

The CDR3 nucleotides are TGTGCCAGCAGCGTAGGGGGGACTTTCTTATACAATGAGCAGTTCTTC. As protein: CASSVGGTFLYNEQFF. The chain carries TRBV9 and TRBJ2-1; tentative D call: TRBD2 (6 bases). Germline V gene sequence: CDR1 SGDLS, CDR2 YYNGEE. This CDR3 spans 16 amino acids. Trimming took 0 bases from V and 4 from J, leaving 14 bases between them.

The chain joins TRBV15 to TRBJ2-4; TRBD1 aligns across 7 bases. The CDR3 length is 16 residues. J gave up 0 bases and V 4 bases, and 6 bases lay outside the gene matches. Germline CDR1 LNHNV, CDR2 YYDKDF (reference sequence). The DNA of the CDR3 is TGTGCCACCAGCACGGGACAGACTTTAGCCAAAAACATTCAGTACTTC. Its protein is CATSTGQTLAKNIQYF.

The chain employs TRBV19 and TRBJ2-3; D is uncertain. There are 15 residues in the CDR3. Germline CDR1 and CDR2: LNHDA and SQIVND (reference sequence). V gave up 4 bases and J gave up 0 bases, with 11 bases separating them. CDR3 DNA sequence: TGTGCCAGTAGTAACGGGCCTCCTAGCACAGATACGCAGTATTTT. It is translated as CASSNGPPSTDTQYF.

The CDR3 DNA reads as TGTGCCAGGGAGGGGCTAGACACTGAAGCTTTCTTT. Translation: CAREGLDTEAFF. This chain uses TRBV6-6 with TRBJ1-1, with TRBD1 as a possible D gene (5 bases). Germline CDR1 reads MNHNY; CDR2 reads SVGAGI (reference sequence). CDR3 size: 12 residues. Trimming cost V 9 bases and J 3 bases, with 11 bases left between them.

The chain carries TRBV6-5 and TRBJ1-1; the match to TRBD1 covers 8 bases. The CDR3 consists of 15 residues. Trimming cost V 6 bases and J 3 bases; bases outside gene matches: 9. Germline V gene data show CDR1 as MNHEY and CDR2 as SVGAGI. The CDR3 DNA sequence: TGTGCCAGCAGCACTCGTACAGGGGGTCACACTGAAGCTTTCTTT. Residues: CASSTRTGGHTEAFF.

The V and J genes are TRBV18 and TRBJ1-1; D is unresolved. The V end lost 3 bases, the J end lost 2 bases, and 10 bases lay between the germline ends. This CDR3 comprises 14 residues. Germline CDR1 reads KGHSH; CDR2 reads LQKENI. CDR3: CASSPAVGNTEAFF. The CDR3 nucleotides are TGTGCCAGCTCACCCGCGGTGGGAAACACTGAAGCTTTCTTT.

The V gene is TRBV28, the J gene TRBJ2-1; 9 positions match TRBD2. The germline V gene has CDR1 MDHEN and CDR2 SYDVKM. There are 16 residues in the CDR3. The trim removed 2 bases at V and 9 bases at J, leaving 11 bases unmatched. The CDR3 is CASSLAGGPGTTEQFF. For the CDR3, the DNA is TGTGCCAGCAGTTTAGCGGGGGGGCCGGGCACTACTGAGCAGTTCTTC.

The rearrangement links TRBV5-6 to TRBJ1-1; TRBD1 is a possible D gene (5 bases). There are 14 residues in the CDR3. The V end was cut by 3 bases, the J end by 6 bases, with 15 bases between. Germline values: CDR1 SGHDT, CDR2 YYEEEE. The DNA for the CDR3 is TGTGCCAGCAGCTCCATGACAGTCACCCCTGAAGCTTTCTTT. It yields the protein CASSSMTVTPEAFF.

In nucleotides, the CDR3 is TGTGCCAGTAGAGGATGGGGGACCAGCAATCAGCCCCAGCATTTT. Translating gives CASRGWGTSNQPQHF. V gene TRBV19 combines with J gene TRBJ1-5, with a tentative D call TRBD1 (5 bases). Trimming stripped 6 bases from V and 1 base from J, with 13 bases between. Germline CDR1 reads LNHDA; CDR2 reads SQIVND (reference sequence). The CDR3 totals 15 residues.

V gene TRBV6-6 combines with J gene TRBJ1-3; no definite D call. The V gene's germline CDR1 is MNHNY and CDR2 SVGAGI (reference sequence). The length of the CDR3 is 15 residues. Trimming removed 6 bases from V and 0 bases from J, with 12 bases in between. This CDR3 reads CASSLVRYSGNTIYF. In nucleotides, the CDR3 is TGTGCCAGCAGCCTGGTCAGGTACTCTGGAAACACCATATATTTT.

This clone showed up many times. The rearrangement joins TRBV7-9 to TRBJ2-2; 8 bases align to TRBD1. This CDR3 contains 17 residues. After removal of 7 bases from V and 1 base from J, the junction contained 11 bases not matched to a gene. Germline lookup yields CDR1 SEHNR and CDR2 FQNEAQ (reference sequence). CDR3 amino acids: CASTPNRGTGNTGELFF. The CDR3 DNA follows: TGTGCCAGCACCCCAAACCGGGGGACAGGGAACACCGGGGAGCTGTTTTTT.

This chain joins TRBV4-2 and TRBJ1-2; 9 bases are shared with TRBD1. The CDR3 totals 13 residues. The junction had 9 bases not matched to a gene; V was cut back by 3 bases and J by 13 bases. Germline CDR1 LGHNA, CDR2 YNFKEQ. CDR3 sequence reads: CASSQDRDRVPTF. The CDR3 nucleotides read TGTGCCAGCAGCCAGGACAGGGACAGGGTACCCACCTTC.

Note on this clone: Other DNA sequences in this sample translate to the same CDR3. The rearrangement uses TRBV6-5 and TRBJ1-4, with D hard to call. This CDR3 is 14 amino acids long. V gave up 4 bases and J gave up 0 bases, with 6 bases separating them. Germline values: CDR1 MNHEY, CDR2 SVGAGI. The CDR3 DNA reads TGTGCCAGCAGTTCGGGAGCAACTAATGAAAAACTGTTTTTT. It codes for CASSSGATNEKLFF.

The rearrangement uses TRBV11-2 and TRBJ2-2, with 8 bases lining up with TRBD2. There are 18 residues in the CDR3. V shed 1 base, J shed 1 base, and the junction held 8 bases outside the gene matches. Germline values: CDR1 SGHAT, CDR2 FQNNGV. The CDR3 DNA reads TGTGCCAGCAGCTTAGTAGGCCTAGCGGGCCTGAACACCGGGGAGCTGTTTTTT. This encodes CASSLVGLAGLNTGELFF.